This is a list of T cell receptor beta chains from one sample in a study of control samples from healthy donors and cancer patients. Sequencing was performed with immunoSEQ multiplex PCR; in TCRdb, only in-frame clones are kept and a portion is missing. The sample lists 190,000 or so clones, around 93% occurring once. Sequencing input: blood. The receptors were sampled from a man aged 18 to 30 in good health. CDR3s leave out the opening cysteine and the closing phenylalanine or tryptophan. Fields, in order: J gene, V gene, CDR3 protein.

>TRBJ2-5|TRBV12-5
ASGFGGGETQY
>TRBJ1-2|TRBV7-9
ASSFLGQGGGYT
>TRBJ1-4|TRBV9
ASSPFGNPTNEKLF
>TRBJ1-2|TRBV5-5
ASSWDIANYGYT
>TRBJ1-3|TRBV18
ASSPPIGPGNTIY
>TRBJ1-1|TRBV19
ASSIIGKGAQNTEAF
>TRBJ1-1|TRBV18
ASSPYTGKLNTEAF
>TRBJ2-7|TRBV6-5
ASSLQGPYEQY
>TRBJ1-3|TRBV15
ATQTVISGNTIY
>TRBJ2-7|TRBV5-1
ASSQGRYDEQY
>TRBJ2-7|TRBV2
ASSVRGVVSEQY
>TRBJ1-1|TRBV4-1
ASSPEGQTMNTEAF
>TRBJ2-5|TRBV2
ASSPRQGLETQY
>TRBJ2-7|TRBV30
AWSRRDRGEQY
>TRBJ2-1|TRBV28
ASSLSGGSNNEQF
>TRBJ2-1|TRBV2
ASSESGLSYNEQF
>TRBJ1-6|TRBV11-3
ASSLEGNSPLH
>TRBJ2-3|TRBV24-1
ATSETGGGTDTQY
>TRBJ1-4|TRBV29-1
SVQGGNAGEKLF
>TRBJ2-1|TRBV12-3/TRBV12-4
ASSGAGDEQF
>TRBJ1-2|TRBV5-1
ASRTGGYNYGYT
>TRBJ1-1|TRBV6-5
ASSYSASDTEAF
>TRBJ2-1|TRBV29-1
SLRTSGGLEQF
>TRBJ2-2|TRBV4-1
ASSPGTLGVAGELF
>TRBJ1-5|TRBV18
ASSPEPSYQPQH
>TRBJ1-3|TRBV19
ASSIPGFHTIY
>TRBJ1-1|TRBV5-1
ASSLWGGKTEAF
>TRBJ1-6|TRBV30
AWGGDSYNSPLH
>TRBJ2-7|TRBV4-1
ASSQVIAGSYEQY
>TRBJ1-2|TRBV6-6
ASSRDPKNYGYT
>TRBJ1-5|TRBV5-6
ASSRYDREENSNQPQH
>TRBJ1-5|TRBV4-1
ASSQTGVVGEVGNQPQH
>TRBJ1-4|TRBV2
ASSPQGANEKLF
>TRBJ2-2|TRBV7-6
ASSSNRERTNTGELF
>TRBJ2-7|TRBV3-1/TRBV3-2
ASSQDRLTYEQY
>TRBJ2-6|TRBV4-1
ASSQPGQVLSGANVLT
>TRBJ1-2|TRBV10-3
AISEGRGPGYT
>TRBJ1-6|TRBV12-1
ASTQIVGTAPSYNSPLH
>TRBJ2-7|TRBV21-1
ASSKLNTTYEQY
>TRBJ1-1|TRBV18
ASSRQGPGNTEAF
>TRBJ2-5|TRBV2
ASSERDGETQY
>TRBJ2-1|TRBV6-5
ASSYAGLVDNEQF